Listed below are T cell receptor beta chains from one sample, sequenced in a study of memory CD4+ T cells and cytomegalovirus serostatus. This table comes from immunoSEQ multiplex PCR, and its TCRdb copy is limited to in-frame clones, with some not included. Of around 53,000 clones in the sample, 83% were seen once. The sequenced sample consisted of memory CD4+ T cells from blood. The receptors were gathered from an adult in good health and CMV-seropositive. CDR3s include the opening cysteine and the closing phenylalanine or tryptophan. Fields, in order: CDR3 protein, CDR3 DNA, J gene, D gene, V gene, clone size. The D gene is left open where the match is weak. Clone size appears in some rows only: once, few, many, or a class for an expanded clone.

CDR3: CASSETGVLGQPQHF; DNA: TGCGCCAGCAGCGAGACAGGGGTCTTGGGTCAGCCCCAGCATTTT; J: TRBJ1-5; D: TRBD1; V: TRBV5-1; size: .
CDR3: CASSLLTSGGSYNEQFF; DNA: TGTGCCAGCAGTTTACTAACTAGCGGGGGCTCCTACAATGAGCAGTTCTTC; J: TRBJ2-1; D: TRBD2; V: TRBV28; size: .
CDR3: CASRRQTTDTQYF; DNA: TGCGCCAGCAGACGACAGACCACAGATACGCAGTATTTT; J: TRBJ2-3; D: .; V: TRBV5-1; size: .
CDR3: CASSLHRAATEAFF; DNA: TGTGCCAGCAGCTTACACAGGGCGGCCACTGAAGCTTTCTTT; J: TRBJ1-1; D: .; V: TRBV11-2; size: .
CDR3: CAWSVVRASYEQYF; DNA: TGTGCCTGGAGTGTGGTTCGGGCCTCCTACGAGCAGTACTTC; J: TRBJ2-7; D: .; V: TRBV30; size: .
CDR3: CASNPDRGAGTEAFF; DNA: TGTGCCAGCAATCCGGACAGGGGTGCGGGCACTGAAGCTTTCTTT; J: TRBJ1-1; D: TRBD1; V: TRBV2; size: .
CDR3: CASSSAGQDSYEQYF; DNA: TGTGCCAGCAGTAGCGCGGGACAGGACTCCTACGAGCAGTACTTC; J: TRBJ2-7; D: TRBD1; V: TRBV28; size: medium-sized
CDR3: CASSLNRRVGLRSYNEQFF; DNA: TGTGCCAGCAGTTTAAATAGGCGGGTAGGGTTAAGGTCCTACAATGAGCAGTTCTTC; J: TRBJ2-1; D: .; V: TRBV28; size: once
CDR3: CASSLGAGRDTEAFF; DNA: TGTGCCAGCAGCTTAGGGGCCGGGAGGGACACTGAAGCTTTCTTT; J: TRBJ1-1; D: .; V: TRBV11-3; size: few
CDR3: CASSKDRGTYEQYF; DNA: TGTGCCAGCAGTAAGGACAGGGGGACCTACGAGCAGTACTTC; J: TRBJ2-7; D: TRBD1; V: TRBV2; size: .
CDR3: CAISESRAGGLNEQFF; DNA: TGTGCCATCAGTGAGTCGAGAGCGGGGGGGCTAAATGAGCAGTTCTTC; J: TRBJ2-1; D: TRBD2; V: TRBV10-3; size: .
CDR3: CASSQIQGQGGMNTEAFF; DNA: TGTGCCAGCAGCCAAATCCAGGGACAGGGAGGTATGAACACTGAAGCTTTCTTT; J: TRBJ1-1; D: TRBD1; V: TRBV4-2; size: few
CDR3: CASSPKGRDANEKLFF; DNA: TGTGCCAGCAGCCCAAAGGGCAGGGACGCTAATGAAAAACTGTTTTTT; J: TRBJ1-4; D: .; V: TRBV4-2; size: .
CDR3: CASSLMGAGGEGYTF; DNA: TGTGCCAGCAGCCTGATGGGGGCAGGGGGAGAGGGCTACACCTTC; J: TRBJ1-2; D: TRBD1; V: TRBV2; size: .
CDR3: CASSEPGTTNEQFF; DNA: TGTGCCAGCAGTGAACCCGGGACTACCAATGAGCAGTTCTTC; J: TRBJ2-1; D: TRBD2; V: TRBV6-1; size: .
CDR3: CASSSTGGRGTGNTIYF; DNA: TGTGCCAGCAGCTCCACCGGGGGTAGGGGAACTGGAAACACCATATATTTT; J: TRBJ1-3; D: .; V: TRBV7-2; size: .
CDR3: CASLPPETGEGYTF; DNA: TGTGCCAGCCTCCCCCCCGAGACAGGGGAAGGCTACACCTTC; J: TRBJ1-2; D: TRBD1; V: TRBV28; size: .
CDR3: CASSPPGPQETQYF; DNA: TGTGCCAGCAGCCCACCGGGACCCCAAGAGACCCAGTACTTC; J: TRBJ2-5; D: .; V: TRBV7-9; size: .
CDR3: CASSPGGPDGEQYF; DNA: TGTGCCAGCTCACCTGGGGGGCCCGATGGCGAGCAGTACTTC; J: TRBJ2-7; D: .; V: TRBV18; size: .
CDR3: CASGSFQFEAFF; DNA: TGTGCTAGTGGTTCCTTTCAGTTTGAAGCTTTCTTT; J: TRBJ1-1; D: .; V: TRBV12-5; size: once
CDR3: CAITPGGAPGEQYF; DNA: TGTGCCATCACTCCCGGCGGGGCCCCGGGGGAGCAGTACTTC; J: TRBJ2-7; D: .; V: TRBV10-3; size: .
CDR3: CASRHDRGLRDSYNEQFF; DNA: TGTGCCAGCAGACATGACAGGGGGCTACGGGACTCCTACAATGAGCAGTTCTTC; J: TRBJ2-1; D: TRBD1; V: TRBV28; size: .
CDR3: CASSSGRDAEQYF; DNA: TGTGCCAGCAGCTCGGGGCGCGACGCCGAGCAGTACTTC; J: TRBJ2-7; D: .; V: TRBV7-8; size: .
CDR3: CASRGRTDNQPQHF; DNA: TGTGCCTCCAGAGGGCGGACGGACAATCAGCCCCAGCATTTT; J: TRBJ1-5; D: .; V: TRBV19; size: .
CDR3: CASRLRGGNEQFF; DNA: TGTGCCAGCAGGCTCCGGGGAGGCAATGAGCAGTTCTTC; J: TRBJ2-1; D: .; V: TRBV5-8; size: .
CDR3: CASSQETGQSYFVYGYTF; DNA: TGTGCCAGCAGCCAGGAAACAGGGCAGTCCTACTTTGTCTATGGCTACACCTTC; J: TRBJ1-2; D: .; V: TRBV4-2; size: .
CDR3: CASSLFLARVNTEAFF; DNA: TGTGCCAGCAGTTTATTTCTGGCTCGAGTGAACACTGAAGCTTTCTTT; J: TRBJ1-1; D: .; V: TRBV28; size: .
CDR3: CASSWGAGSGQPQHF; DNA: TGTGCCAGCAGCTGGGGGGCAGGGAGTGGGCAGCCCCAGCATTTT; J: TRBJ1-5; D: .; V: TRBV7-2; size: .
CDR3: CASSLDGQNTGELFF; DNA: TGTGCCAGCAGCTTAGACGGACAGAACACCGGGGAGCTGTTTTTT; J: TRBJ2-2; D: .; V: TRBV7-2; size: .
CDR3: CASSPSTGNYGYTF; DNA: TGTGCCAGCTCACCGTCGACAGGGAACTATGGCTACACCTTC; J: TRBJ1-2; D: TRBD1; V: TRBV18; size: .
CDR3: CASSLVRRHYEQYF; DNA: TGTGCCAGCAGCTTAGTACGAAGGCACTACGAGCAGTACTTC; J: TRBJ2-7; D: .; V: TRBV11-2; size: .
CDR3: CASSLAPGGLQETQYF; DNA: TGCGCCAGCAGCTTGGCCCCGGGGGGGCTCCAAGAGACCCAGTACTTC; J: TRBJ2-5; D: TRBD2; V: TRBV5-1; size: .
CDR3: CASSRDRGSEQYF; DNA: TGTGCCAGCAGCCGGGACAGGGGGTCCGAGCAGTACTTC; J: TRBJ2-7; D: TRBD1; V: TRBV7-7; size: .
CDR3: CASTAVTGVGYTF; DNA: TGTGCCAGCACCGCAGTGACAGGGGTTGGCTACACCTTC; J: TRBJ1-2; D: TRBD1; V: TRBV7-9; size: .
CDR3: CASSEESAWAQHF; DNA: TGTGCCAGCAGTGAAGAATCTGCCTGGGCCCAGCATTTT; J: TRBJ1-5; D: .; V: TRBV2; size: .
CDR3: CASSLGGNYGYTF; DNA: TGTGCCAGCAGCTTAGGGGGAAACTATGGCTACACCTTC; J: TRBJ1-2; D: .; V: TRBV7-9; size: .
CDR3: CASNPRKGADQPQHF; DNA: TGTGCCAGCAACCCGCGTAAGGGGGCGGATCAGCCCCAGCATTTT; J: TRBJ1-5; D: TRBD1; V: TRBV28; size: once
CDR3: CASSLETGRGTIYF; DNA: TGTGCCAGCAGCTTGGAAACAGGGAGGGGCACCATATATTTT; J: TRBJ1-3; D: .; V: TRBV7-6; size: .
CDR3: CASSQDQGRANVLTF; DNA: TGTGCCAGCAGCCAAGATCAGGGTAGGGCCAACGTCCTGACTTTC; J: TRBJ2-6; D: .; V: TRBV14; size: .
CDR3: CASSLGYSYQETQYF; DNA: TGTGCCAGCAGCTTAGGATACTCGTACCAAGAGACCCAGTACTTC; J: TRBJ2-5; D: .; V: TRBV7-6; size: .
CDR3: CSVDPPGTPGTDTQYF; DNA: TGCAGCGTAGACCCCCCCGGGACCCCTGGGACAGATACGCAGTATTTT; J: TRBJ2-3; D: .; V: TRBV29-1; size: .
CDR3: CASSGLGGPQHF; DNA: TGTGCCAGCAGTGGTCTCGGTGGGCCCCAGCATTTT; J: TRBJ1-5; D: .; V: TRBV2; size: .
CDR3: CASSLPGYEQYF; DNA: TGTGCCAGCAGCTTACCGGGCTACGAGCAGTACTTC; J: TRBJ2-7; D: .; V: TRBV7-2; size: .
CDR3: CASSLETGNQPQHF; DNA: TGTGCCAGCAGCTTAGAGACCGGCAATCAGCCCCAGCATTTT; J: TRBJ1-5; D: .; V: TRBV7-9; size: .
CDR3: CASSVKLPNTGELFF; DNA: TGTGCCAGCAGCGTAAAACTACCGAACACCGGGGAGCTGTTTTTT; J: TRBJ2-2; D: .; V: TRBV5-4; size: .
CDR3: CASSQEPMGQGILRQFF; DNA: TGTGCCAGCAGCCAAGAACCAATGGGACAGGGCATACTGAGACAGTTCTTC; J: TRBJ2-1; D: TRBD1; V: TRBV4-2; size: .
CDR3: CASSRFEREYF; DNA: TGTGCCAGCAGCCGGTTCGAAAGGGAGTATTTT; J: TRBJ2-3; D: .; V: TRBV28; size: .
CDR3: CASSGGMNTEAFF; DNA: TGTGCCAGCTCAGGGGGCATGAACACTGAAGCTTTCTTT; J: TRBJ1-1; D: .; V: TRBV18; size: .
CDR3: CASAAYGGSLNEQFF; DNA: TGTGCCAGTGCAGCTTACGGGGGGTCCTTAAATGAGCAGTTCTTC; J: TRBJ2-1; D: TRBD2; V: TRBV7-3; size: .
CDR3: CASSRFSVGGANVLTF; DNA: TGTGCCAGCAGCCGATTTTCGGTGGGAGGGGCCAACGTCCTGACTTTC; J: TRBJ2-6; D: .; V: TRBV7-8; size: .